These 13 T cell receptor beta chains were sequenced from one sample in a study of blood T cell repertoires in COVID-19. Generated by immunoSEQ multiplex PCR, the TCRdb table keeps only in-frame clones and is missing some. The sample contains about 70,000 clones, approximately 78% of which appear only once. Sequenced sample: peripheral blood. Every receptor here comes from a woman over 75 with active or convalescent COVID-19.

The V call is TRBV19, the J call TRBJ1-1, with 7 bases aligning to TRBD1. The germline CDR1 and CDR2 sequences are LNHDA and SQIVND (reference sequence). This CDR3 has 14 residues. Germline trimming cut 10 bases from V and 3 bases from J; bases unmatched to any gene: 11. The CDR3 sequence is CATRRSGQDTEAFF. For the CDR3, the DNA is TGTGCCACCCGACGCTCCGGACAGGACACTGAAGCTTTCTTT.

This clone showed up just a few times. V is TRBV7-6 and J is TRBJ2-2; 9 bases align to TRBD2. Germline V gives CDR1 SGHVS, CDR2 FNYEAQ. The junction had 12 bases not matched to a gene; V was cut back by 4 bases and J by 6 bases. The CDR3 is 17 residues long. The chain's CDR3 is CASSSIYIAGVPGELFF. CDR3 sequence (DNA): TGTGCCAGCAGCTCAATATATATAGCGGGAGTCCCCGGGGAGCTGTTTTTT.

CDR3 DNA: TGTGCCAGCAGCAAAAACAGGGGGCCCCCCTACGAGCAGTACTTC. Its protein product is CASSKNRGPPYEQYF. V gene TRBV21-1 combines with J gene TRBJ2-7; the D call in the table, TRBD1, was not verified against the DNA. TRBV21-1 corresponds to a pseudogene. CDR3 size: 15 residues.

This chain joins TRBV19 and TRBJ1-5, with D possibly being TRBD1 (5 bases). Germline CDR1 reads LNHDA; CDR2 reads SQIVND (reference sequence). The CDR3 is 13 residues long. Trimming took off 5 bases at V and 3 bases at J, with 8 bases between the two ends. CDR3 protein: CASSQGINQPQHF. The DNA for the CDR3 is TGTGCCAGTAGTCAGGGAATCAATCAGCCCCAGCATTTT.

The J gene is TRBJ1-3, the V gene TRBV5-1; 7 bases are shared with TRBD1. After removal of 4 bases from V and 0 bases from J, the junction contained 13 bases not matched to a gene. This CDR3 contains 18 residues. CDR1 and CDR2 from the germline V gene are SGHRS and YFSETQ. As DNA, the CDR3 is TGCGCCAGCAGCCCGATTCCCCACACAGGGGACTCTGGAAACACCATATATTTT. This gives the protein CASSPIPHTGDSGNTIYF.

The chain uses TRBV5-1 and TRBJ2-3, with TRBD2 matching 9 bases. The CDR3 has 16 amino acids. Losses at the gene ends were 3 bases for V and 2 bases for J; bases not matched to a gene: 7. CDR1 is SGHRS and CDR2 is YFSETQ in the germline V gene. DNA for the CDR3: TGCGCCAGCAGCTCGCAGACTAGCGGAACCACAGATACGCAGTATTTT. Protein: CASSSQTSGTTDTQYF.

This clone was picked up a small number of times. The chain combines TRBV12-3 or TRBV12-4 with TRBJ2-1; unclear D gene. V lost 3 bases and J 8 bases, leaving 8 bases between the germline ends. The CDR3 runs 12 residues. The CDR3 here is CASSFQVHEQFF. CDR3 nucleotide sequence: TGTGCCAGCAGTTTTCAGGTCCATGAGCAGTTCTTC.

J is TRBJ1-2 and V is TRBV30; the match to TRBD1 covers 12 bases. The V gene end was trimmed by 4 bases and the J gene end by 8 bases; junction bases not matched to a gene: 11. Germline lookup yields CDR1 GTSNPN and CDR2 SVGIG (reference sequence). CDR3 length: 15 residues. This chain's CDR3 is CAWKPRDRGLRGYTF. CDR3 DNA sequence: TGTGCCTGGAAACCCCGGGACAGGGGGCTCCGGGGCTACACCTTC.

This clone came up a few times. Here the CDR3 DNA reads TGTGCCAGCTCCCCTATCGGGTCATTTAGGGAGCAGTTCTTC. It codes for CASSPIGSFREQFF. V and J are TRBV18 and TRBJ2-1; D is unclear. The CDR3 runs to 14 residues. CDR1 and CDR2 from the germline V gene are KGHSH and LQKENI. V lost 6 bases and J lost 10, with 19 bases in between.

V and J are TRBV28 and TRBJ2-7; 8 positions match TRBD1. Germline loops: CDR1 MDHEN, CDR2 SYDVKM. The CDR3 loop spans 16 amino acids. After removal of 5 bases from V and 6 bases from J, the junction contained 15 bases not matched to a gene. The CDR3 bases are TGTGCCAGCAGTAAACGACAGGGGATTATCGAGGGCGAGCAGTACTTC. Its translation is CASSKRQGIIEGEQYF. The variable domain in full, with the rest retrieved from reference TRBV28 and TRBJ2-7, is DVKVTQSSRYLVKRTGEKVFLECVQDMDHENMFWYRQDPGLGLRLIYFSYDVKMKEKGDIPEGYSVSREKKERFSLILESASTNQTSMYLCASSKRQGIIEGEQYFGPGTRLTVT.

CDR3 region: CATSRDRQTSIYTDTQYF. The CDR3 DNA reads as TGTGCCACCAGCAGAGACCGACAAACTTCAATATACACAGATACGCAGTATTTT. The chain recombines TRBV15 with TRBJ2-3; D remains unclear. Trimming stripped 0 bases from V and 2 bases from J, with 18 bases between. The CDR3 sequence is 18 residues long. Germline-derived CDR1 and CDR2 are LNHNV and YYDKDF (reference sequence).

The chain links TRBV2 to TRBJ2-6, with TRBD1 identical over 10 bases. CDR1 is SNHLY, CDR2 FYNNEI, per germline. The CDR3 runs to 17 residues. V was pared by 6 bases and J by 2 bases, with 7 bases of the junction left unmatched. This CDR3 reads CASRPGQGYPGANVLTF. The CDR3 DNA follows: TGTGCCAGCAGGCCGGGACAGGGGTACCCTGGGGCCAACGTCCTGACTTTC.

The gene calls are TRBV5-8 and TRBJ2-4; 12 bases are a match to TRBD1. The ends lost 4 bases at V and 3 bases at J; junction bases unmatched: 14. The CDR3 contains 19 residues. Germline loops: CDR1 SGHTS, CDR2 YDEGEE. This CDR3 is CASSPRDRGRVYDKNIQYF. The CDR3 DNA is TGTGCCAGCAGCCCCCGGGACAGGGGGCGAGTTTATGACAAAAACATTCAGTACTTC.